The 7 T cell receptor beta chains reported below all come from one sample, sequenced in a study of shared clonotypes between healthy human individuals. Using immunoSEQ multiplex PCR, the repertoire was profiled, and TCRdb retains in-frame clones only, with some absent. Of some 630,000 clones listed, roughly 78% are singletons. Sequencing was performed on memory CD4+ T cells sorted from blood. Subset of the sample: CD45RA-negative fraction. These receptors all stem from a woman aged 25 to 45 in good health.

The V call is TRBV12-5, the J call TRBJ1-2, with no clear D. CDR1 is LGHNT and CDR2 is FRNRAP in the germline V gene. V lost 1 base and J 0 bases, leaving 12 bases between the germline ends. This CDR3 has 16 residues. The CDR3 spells CASGLETSVANYGYTF. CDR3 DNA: TGTGCTAGTGGTTTGGAAACCTCGGTAGCTAACTATGGCTACACCTTC.

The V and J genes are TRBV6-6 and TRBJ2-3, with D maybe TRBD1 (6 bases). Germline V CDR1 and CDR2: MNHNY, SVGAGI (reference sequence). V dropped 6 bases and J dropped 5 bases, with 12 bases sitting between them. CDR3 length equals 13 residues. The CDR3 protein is CASRRTGKDTQYF. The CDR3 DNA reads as TGTGCCAGCAGACGTACAGGGAAAGATACGCAGTATTTT.

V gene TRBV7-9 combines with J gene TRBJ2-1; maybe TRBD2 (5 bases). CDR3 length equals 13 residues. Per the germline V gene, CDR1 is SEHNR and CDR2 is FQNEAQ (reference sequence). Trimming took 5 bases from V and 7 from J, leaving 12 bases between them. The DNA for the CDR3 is TGTGCCAGCAGCCACACGTCGGGGAATGAGCAGTTCTTC. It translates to CASSHTSGNEQFF.

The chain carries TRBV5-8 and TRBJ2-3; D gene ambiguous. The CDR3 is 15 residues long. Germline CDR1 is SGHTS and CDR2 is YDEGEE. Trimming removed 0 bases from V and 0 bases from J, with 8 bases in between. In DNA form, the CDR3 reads TGTGCCAGCAGCTTGGGGCCTAGAAGCACAGATACGCAGTATTTT. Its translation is CASSLGPRSTDTQYF.

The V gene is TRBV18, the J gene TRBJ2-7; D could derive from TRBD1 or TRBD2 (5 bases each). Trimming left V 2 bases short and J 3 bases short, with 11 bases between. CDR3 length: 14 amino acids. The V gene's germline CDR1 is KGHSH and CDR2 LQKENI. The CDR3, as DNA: TGTGCCAGCTCACCAAGAGAGGGGAGCTACGAGCAGTACTTC. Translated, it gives CASSPREGSYEQYF.

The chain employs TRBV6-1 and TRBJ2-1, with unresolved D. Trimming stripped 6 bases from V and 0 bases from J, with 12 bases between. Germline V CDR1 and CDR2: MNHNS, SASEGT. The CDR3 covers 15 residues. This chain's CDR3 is CASSLSEGSYNEQFF. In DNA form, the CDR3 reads TGTGCCAGCAGCCTCTCGGAAGGCTCCTACAATGAGCAGTTCTTC.

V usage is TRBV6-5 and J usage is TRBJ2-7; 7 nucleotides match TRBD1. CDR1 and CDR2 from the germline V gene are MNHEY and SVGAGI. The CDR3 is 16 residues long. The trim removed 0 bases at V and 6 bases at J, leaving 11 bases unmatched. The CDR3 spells CASSYSWGQTQLEQYF. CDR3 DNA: TGTGCCAGCAGTTACTCTTGGGGACAGACCCAACTCGAGCAGTACTTC.